This TCR beta chain is from a study of blood T cell repertoires in COVID-19. Per the germline V gene, CDR1 is SGHNT and CDR2 is YYREEE (reference sequence). CDR3 length: 15 residues. The V end lost 2 bases, the J end lost 3 bases, and 14 bases lay between the germline ends. Sequenced by immunoSEQ multiplex PCR; TCRdb stores in-frame clones only, minus some. The data show some 26,000 clones, more than 80% seen once. The sequence was collected from a human donor in a cohort sampled during active COVID-19. The sequencing sample was made of peripheral blood. The V call is TRBV5-4, the J call TRBJ1-2; D remains unclear. The CDR3 sequence is CASSLGLVSDYGYTF. In DNA form, the CDR3 reads TGTGCCAGCAGCTTAGGACTGGTCAGCGACTATGGCTACACCTTC.